The 13 T cell receptor beta chains given below trace back to one sample, sequenced in a study of shared clonotypes between healthy human individuals. Here immunoSEQ multiplex PCR was the method, and the copy in TCRdb shows in-frame clones only, minus some. The profile covers over 300,000 clones, with 80% to 90% appearing a single time and roughly 15% taken by the ten largest. Sequenced sample: memory CD8+ T cells sorted from blood. Subset here: CD45RO+ cells pooled with CCR7-negative TemRA cells. The origin of the receptors is a man aged 18 to 29 in good health.

This clone was observed a handful of times. The chain has TRBV5-6 and TRBJ2-1; D is uncertain. V lost 0 bases and J 8 bases, leaving 9 bases between the germline ends. Germline loops: CDR1 SGHDT, CDR2 YYEEEE. CDR3 length: 13 amino acids. CDR3 loop: CASSLGRGDEQFF. Here the CDR3 DNA reads TGTGCCAGCAGCTTGGGTAGAGGTGATGAGCAGTTCTTC.

The V and J genes are TRBV7-9 and TRBJ2-1, with 8 bases that match TRBD2. Germline V gene data show CDR1 as SEHNR and CDR2 as FQNEAQ (reference sequence). Trimming cost V 4 bases and J 4 bases; bases outside gene matches: 9. This CDR3 has 16 amino acids. The CDR3 bases are TGTGCCAGCAGCTCCAAAAGCGGGGGCCCTTACAATGAGCAGTTCTTC. Encoded protein: CASSSKSGGPYNEQFF.

The J gene is TRBJ2-1, the V gene TRBV11-2, with unresolved D. Germline V gives CDR1 SGHAT, CDR2 FQNNGV. Between the trimmed V and J ends, which lost 2 bases and 2 bases, there was a span of 7 bases. CDR3 length equals 14 residues. The CDR3 nucleotides are TGTGCCAGCAGCTTATGGCGGACCTACAATGAGCAGTTCTTC. Amino acids: CASSLWRTYNEQFF.

The rearrangement links TRBV28 to TRBJ2-7; D is perhaps TRBD1 (6 bases). The CDR3 has 15 amino acids. Trimming removed 6 bases at V and 1 base at J, with 16 bases between. CDR1 is MDHEN and CDR2 is SYDVKM in the germline V gene. The CDR3 loop reads CASRSTGVLSYEQYF. The CDR3 nucleotides are TGTGCCAGCAGATCGACAGGAGTCCTATCCTACGAGCAGTACTTC.

The chain recombines TRBV6-1 with TRBJ1-4; TRBD1 might be the D (5 bases). The CDR3 sequence is 16 residues long. Germline CDR1 reads MNHNS; CDR2 reads SASEGT. Trimming shortened V by 4 bases and J by 4 bases, and 16 bases separated the two germline ends. CDR3 residues: CASSVLGTQGNEKLFF. DNA for the CDR3: TGTGCCAGCAGTGTCTTGGGGACGCAGGGTAATGAAAAACTGTTTTTT.

V is TRBV5-1 and J is TRBJ2-7; 7 nucleotides align to TRBD1. CDR3 length: 15 amino acids. CDR1 and CDR2 from the germline V gene are SGHRS and YFSETQ. The J segment lost 5 bases and the V segment lost 6 bases, leaving 14 bases of the junction unmatched. The CDR3: CASTGQLSNRNEQYF. CDR3 coding DNA: TGCGCCAGCACGGGACAGTTATCGAATCGTAACGAGCAGTACTTC.

This clone occurred a few times. The CDR3 coding sequence is TGCAGCGTTGAAGATTCCTCTGTCGGCTACACCTTC. Residues: CSVEDSSVGYTF. V usage is TRBV29-1 and J usage is TRBJ1-2; D is undetermined. In germline, CDR1 is SQVTM, CDR2 ANQGSEA. This CDR3 region has 12 residues. V lost 0 bases and J 8 bases, leaving 10 bases between the germline ends.

The sample holds one count of this clone. The genes are TRBV9 and TRBJ2-1; D gene unclear. The CDR3 has 13 residues. Trimming shortened V by 0 bases and J by 6 bases, and 7 bases separated the two germline ends. Germline CDR1 reads SGDLS; CDR2 reads YYNGEE. Here the CDR3 reads CASSVVGSNEQFF. DNA for the CDR3: TGTGCCAGCAGCGTAGTCGGCTCCAATGAGCAGTTCTTC.

The genes are TRBV4-1 and TRBJ1-2; 8 nucleotides line up with TRBD1. CDR1 and CDR2 (germline): MGHRA, YSYEKL. The CDR3 has 16 residues. V shed 0 bases and J 8 bases; nucleotides not matched to a gene: 11. In DNA form, the CDR3 reads TGCGCCAGCAGCCAAGATCCGTCAGGGGGCGCGGGCGGCTACACCTTC. Residues: CASSQDPSGGAGGYTF.

V and J are TRBV7-9 and TRBJ2-7; the D gene is possibly TRBD2 (5 bases). V shed 5 bases and J shed 3 bases, with 17 bases lying between them. Germline V CDR1 and CDR2: SEHNR, FQNEAQ (reference sequence). This CDR3 region has 15 residues. CDR3 nucleotides: TGTGCCAGCAGCCCCCCCGGGATATCGAACTACGAGCAGTACTTC. Protein sequence: CASSPPGISNYEQYF.

The CDR3 bases are TGTGCCTGGGATAGCGGACAGGAGAACACTGAAGCTTTCTTT. The encoded protein is CAWDSGQENTEAFF. The chain combines TRBV30 with TRBJ1-1, with 7 bases lining up with TRBD1. The germline gives CDR1 GTSNPN, CDR2 SVGIG (reference sequence). This CDR3 contains 14 residues. Losses at the gene ends were 5 bases for V and 1 base for J; bases not matched to a gene: 7.

The rearrangement joins TRBV4-1 to TRBJ1-6; unclear D gene. From germline, CDR1 is MGHRA and CDR2 YSYEKL. The V end lost 4 bases, the J end lost 3 bases, and 19 bases lay between the germline ends. The CDR3 totals 18 residues. In DNA form, the CDR3 reads TGCGCCAGCAGCCCACCGGAGGGTCCCGTTTTCTATAATTCACCCCTCCACTTT. It encodes CASSPPEGPVFYNSPLHF.

This chain connects TRBV5-1 to TRBJ2-7, with D unresolved. CDR1 and CDR2 from the germline V gene are SGHRS and YFSETQ. The CDR3 runs to 15 residues. Trimming removed 4 bases from V and 2 bases from J, with 16 bases in between. The CDR3 here is CASSRGRLWTYEQYF. The DNA for the CDR3 is TGCGCCAGCAGCCGCGGCCGCCTGTGGACCTACGAGCAGTACTTC.